These 26 T cell receptor beta chains originate from one sample sequenced in a study of blood T cell repertoires in COVID-19. Assay used: immunoSEQ multiplex PCR; TCRdb lists only in-frame clones, some missing. The top ten hold 16% of the sample, which has 90,000 to 130,000 clones, approximately 85% seen once. Input material: peripheral blood. Every receptor here comes from a woman aged 60-75 years with acute or convalescent COVID-19.

The chain uses TRBV9 and TRBJ2-2, with a tentative D call TRBD2 (5 bases). Germline V gene data show CDR1 as SGDLS and CDR2 as YYNGEE. This CDR3 contains 16 residues. Trimming stripped 3 bases from V and 4 bases from J, with 16 bases between. CDR3 bases: TGTGCCAGCAGCGCCCGGCTAGCTGCCGGCACCGGGGAGCTGTTTTTT. Translation gives CASSARLAAGTGELFF.

The chain recombines TRBV10-1 with TRBJ1-4; D uncertain. V lost 8 bases, J lost 0 bases, and 13 bases lay in between. Germline loops: CDR1 WNHNN, CDR2 SYGVQD (reference sequence). The CDR3 consists of 15 residues. The CDR3 protein is CASLKVLSTNEKLFF. The CDR3 region has the DNA TGCGCCAGCCTCAAAGTACTCTCAACTAATGAAAAACTGTTTTTT.

The chain has TRBV6-2 or TRBV6-3 and TRBJ2-5, with 9 bases identical to TRBD2. V lost 0 bases and J lost 4; bases outside the gene matches: 9. The CDR3 has 17 residues. Per germline, CDR1 MNHEY and CDR2 SVGEGT. CDR3 nucleotide sequence: TGTGCCAGCAGTTACTCCGGGGGACTAGCAGGGGCAGAGACCCAGTACTTC. This gives the protein CASSYSGGLAGAETQYF.

This chain links TRBV19 with TRBJ2-2; a possible D gene is TRBD2 (7 bases). V was trimmed by 3 bases and J by 7 bases, leaving 15 bases between them. The CDR3 is made up of 15 amino acids. Germline V gives CDR1 LNHDA, CDR2 SQIVND (reference sequence). The CDR3 DNA is TGTGCCAGTAGTATCAGAAGGGGGGGCGACGGGGAGCTGTTTTTT. Translation gives CASSIRRGGDGELFF. The whole variable domain, filled in from reference TRBV19 and TRBJ2-2, reads DGGITQSPKYLFRKEGQNVTLSCEQNLNHDAMYWYRQDPGQGLRLIYYSQIVNDFQKGDIAEGYSVSREKKESFPLTVTSAQKNPTAFYLCASSIRRGGDGELFFGEGSRLTVL.

Comment on this clone: This CDR3 is also generated by other DNA sequences in the sample. The genes are TRBV24-1 and TRBJ1-6; D remains ambiguous. Trimming removed 3 bases at V and 9 bases at J, with 8 bases between. Germline V gene sequence: CDR1 KGHDR, CDR2 SFDVKD. The CDR3 runs 13 residues. CDR3 sequence (DNA): TGTGCCACCAGTGATCTCCCGGGTTCACCCCTCCACTTT. This gives the protein CATSDLPGSPLHF.

The chain's CDR3 is CSVGSRNTEAFF. The CDR3 region has the DNA TGCAGCGTTGGTTCTCGGAACACTGAAGCTTTCTTT. The chain links TRBV29-1 to TRBJ1-1; D gene unclear. The CDR3 runs 12 residues. The ends were cut back, 4 bases at V and 1 base at J, with 7 bases in the middle. Germline values: CDR1 SQVTM, CDR2 ANQGSEA.

The rearrangement uses TRBV5-4 and TRBJ2-1; no definite D call. Trimming cost V 0 bases and J 7 bases, with 8 bases left between them. The CDR3 has 13 residues. Germline assignment: CDR1 SGHNT and CDR2 YYREEE (reference sequence). The CDR3 DNA sequence: TGTGCCAGCAGCTTGGCCCAAGCGAATGAGCAGTTCTTC. It specifies CASSLAQANEQFF.

The chain employs TRBV19 and TRBJ2-7; D is possibly TRBD1 (5 bases). This CDR3 has 14 residues. Germline V gives CDR1 LNHDA, CDR2 SQIVND (reference sequence). Trimming shortened V by 3 bases and J by 0 bases, and 9 bases separated the two germline ends. The CDR3 nucleotides read TGTGCCAGTAGTATGTGGGGCAGCTCCTACGAGCAGTACTTC. It yields the protein CASSMWGSSYEQYF.

This clone was observed a handful of times. The chain recombines TRBV7-9 with TRBJ1-2; weak D call: TRBD1 (6 bases). V lost 4 bases and J lost 2, with 11 bases in between. The germline V gene has CDR1 SEHNR and CDR2 FQNEAQ (reference sequence). The CDR3 consists of 14 residues. CDR3 in DNA: TGTGCCAGCAGCTCGGCAGGGGCGAACTATGGCTACACCTTC. Protein product: CASSSAGANYGYTF.

J is TRBJ2-3 and V is TRBV7-2; D ambiguous. This CDR3 is built from 14 residues. V lost 2 bases, J lost 1 base, and 7 bases lay in between. CDR1 is SGHTA and CDR2 is FQGNSA in the germline V gene. CDR3 amino acids: CASSLRTRTDTQYF. DNA of the CDR3: TGTGCCAGCAGCTTACGTACTCGCACAGATACGCAGTATTTT.

There are a few counts of this clone. The chain joins TRBV7-9 to TRBJ1-2, with D perhaps TRBD1 (5 bases). The CDR3 loop spans 15 amino acids. V was trimmed by 5 bases and J by 4 bases, leaving 17 bases between them. CDR1 is SEHNR and CDR2 is FQNEAQ in the germline V gene (reference sequence). CDR3: CASSPRRAGGYGYTF. In DNA, the CDR3 is TGTGCCAGCAGCCCACGGAGGGCGGGGGGCTATGGCTACACCTTC. The full variable domain, completed using reference TRBV7-9 and TRBJ1-2, is DTGVSQNPRHKITKRGQNVTFRCDPISEHNRLYWYRQTLGQGPEFLTYFQNEAQLEKSRLLSDRFSAERPKGSFSTLEIQRTEQGDSAMYLCASSPRRAGGYGYTFGSGTRLTVV.

This CDR3 is CASSADRGSSGELFF. The CDR3 nucleotides read TGTGCCAGCAGCGCGGACAGGGGGTCATCTGGGGAGCTGTTTTTT. The chain combines TRBV6-5 with TRBJ2-2; TRBD1 matches at 10 bases. Germline V lookup: CDR1 MNHEY, CDR2 SVGAGI. Losses at the gene ends were 6 bases for V and 8 bases for J; bases not matched to a gene: 9. The CDR3 runs to 15 residues.

This clone was seen just once. CDR3: CASSGDSGREAFF. CDR3 nucleotide sequence: TGTGCCAGCAGTGGGGACAGCGGCCGTGAAGCTTTCTTT. This chain links TRBV28 with TRBJ1-1, with TRBD1 identical over 7 bases. V shed 5 bases and J 7 bases; nucleotides not matched to a gene: 7. Germline loops: CDR1 MDHEN, CDR2 SYDVKM. This CDR3 region has 13 residues.

DNA of the CDR3: TGCAGCGACAGGGGGGAAGATACGCAGTATTTT. Translating it yields CSDRGEDTQYF. The chain recombines TRBV29-1 with TRBJ2-3; 8 bases fit TRBD1. V was clipped by 7 bases and J by 5 bases; unmatched bases: 2. The CDR3 sequence is 11 residues long. Germline-derived CDR1 and CDR2 are SQVTM and ANQGSEA.

V is TRBV18 and J is TRBJ1-2; 9 bases agree with TRBD1. V lost 2 bases, J lost 7 bases, and 5 bases stayed unmatched. There are 14 residues in the CDR3. Germline CDR1 reads KGHSH; CDR2 reads LQKENI. This CDR3 reads CASSPAQGARGYTF. CDR3 DNA sequence: TGTGCCAGCTCACCAGCACAGGGGGCGCGTGGCTACACCTTC.

V usage is TRBV10-3 and J usage is TRBJ2-6, with 7 bases fitting TRBD2. The V and J ends lost 3 bases and 0 bases, in that order; junction bases with no gene match: 11. Germline assignment: CDR1 ENHRY and CDR2 SYGVKD. This CDR3 region has 19 residues. The CDR3 DNA reads as TGTGCCATCAGTGACTCCGGGGCAGGGAGGGGCTCTGGGGCCAACGTCCTGACTTTC. Its translation: CAISDSGAGRGSGANVLTF.

This chain links TRBV4-2 with TRBJ2-2; TRBD2 matches 9 bases. This CDR3 region has 16 residues. CDR1 is LGHNA and CDR2 is YNFKEQ in the germline V gene. After removal of 1 base from V and 7 bases from J, the junction contained 7 bases not matched to a gene. The CDR3 is CASSQVPGLAIGELFF. CDR3 in DNA: TGTGCCAGCAGCCAAGTGCCGGGACTAGCCATCGGGGAGCTGTTTTTT.

The J gene is TRBJ2-2, the V gene TRBV19; TRBD1 matches at 12 bases. The CDR3 is 17 amino acids. Trimming removed 5 bases from V and 6 bases from J; junction bases left unmatched: 10. Germline V gives CDR1 LNHDA, CDR2 SQIVND (reference sequence). In DNA form, the CDR3 reads TGTGCCAGTAGTCTGGGGGAGGGACAGGGGGCCGCCGGGGAGCTGTTTTTT. Translation gives CASSLGEGQGAAGELFF. The full variable domain, its missing parts supplied by reference TRBV19 and TRBJ2-2, is DGGITQSPKYLFRKEGQNVTLSCEQNLNHDAMYWYRQDPGQGLRLIYYSQIVNDFQKGDIAEGYSVSREKKESFPLTVTSAQKNPTAFYLCASSLGEGQGAAGELFFGEGSRLTVL.

In its sample, this clone was seen once. CDR3 region: CSASPPSGGAEEDTQYF. In DNA form, the CDR3 reads TGCAGTGCTAGTCCTCCTAGCGGGGGGGCCGAGGAAGATACGCAGTATTTT. The J gene is TRBJ2-3, the V gene TRBV20-1; 12 bases are shared with TRBD2. The CDR3 has 17 amino acids. Unmatched junction bases numbered 12, after V lost 3 bases and J lost 5 bases. Germline V lookup: CDR1 DFQATT, CDR2 SNEGSKA (reference sequence).

V gene TRBV5-4 combines with J gene TRBJ1-2; TRBD1 agrees at 8 bases. The CDR3 runs 13 residues. Germline CDR1 reads SGHNT; CDR2 reads YYREEE (reference sequence). The ends lost 3 bases at V and 5 bases at J; junction bases unmatched: 3. The CDR3 sequence is CASSSWTGYGYTF. The CDR3 nucleotides are TGTGCCAGCAGCTCTTGGACAGGGTATGGCTACACCTTC.

This clone has just a few counts. The V and J genes are TRBV14 and TRBJ1-1, with 8 bases lining up with TRBD1. J lost 2 bases, V lost 4 bases, and 3 bases had no gene match. Germline V gene sequence: CDR1 SGHDN, CDR2 FVKESK. This CDR3 is 14 amino acids long. The CDR3 loop reads CASSPQGGNTEAFF. The CDR3 region has the DNA TGTGCCAGCAGCCCACAGGGGGGTAACACTGAAGCTTTCTTT.

For the CDR3, the DNA is TGTGCCAGCAGAGGACAGGCGAACACTGAAGCTTTCTTT. Amino acids: CASRGQANTEAFF. The gene calls are TRBV27 and TRBJ1-1; 7 bases line up with TRBD1. The CDR3 has 13 residues. Trimming at V came to 6 bases and at J to 1 base, leaving 2 bases not matched to a gene. CDR1 and CDR2 from the germline V gene are MNHEY and SMNVEV (reference sequence).

The V and J genes are TRBV30 and TRBJ1-1; possible D gene TRBD1, 6 bases. Germline CDR1 is GTSNPN and CDR2 is SVGIG (reference sequence). There are 15 residues in the CDR3. V was trimmed by 2 bases and J by 5 bases, leaving 18 bases between them. The CDR3 loop reads CAWSIPGHGVTEAFF. The CDR3 DNA reads as TGTGCCTGGAGTATCCCGGGACATGGCGTGACTGAAGCTTTCTTT.

V gene TRBV28 combines with J gene TRBJ2-7; maybe TRBD1 (6 bases). This CDR3 has 15 residues. V was pared by 8 bases and J by 3 bases, with 20 bases between. CDR1 is MDHEN and CDR2 is SYDVKM in the germline V gene. The CDR3 loop reads CASPPPGQRSYEQYF. The DNA for the CDR3 is TGTGCCAGCCCTCCACCGGGACAAAGGAGCTACGAGCAGTACTTC.

The table lists this clone with a few counts. The chain recombines TRBV20-1 with TRBJ2-7; 7 nucleotides agree with TRBD1. Per germline, CDR1 DFQATT and CDR2 SNEGSKA (reference sequence). The CDR3 has 11 amino acids. V shed 8 bases, J shed 5 bases, and the junction held 6 bases outside the gene matches. The chain's CDR3 is CSSTDRDEQYF. In DNA form, the CDR3 reads TGCAGTTCTACAGACAGGGACGAGCAGTACTTC.

The V call is TRBV7-2, the J call TRBJ2-5; 7 nucleotides align to TRBD1. Trimming took 1 base from V and 5 from J; bases not matched to a gene: 7. The CDR3 runs 15 residues. The germline V gene encodes CDR1 SGHTA and CDR2 FQGNSA. CDR3 region: CASSLVGGVWETQYF. CDR3 in DNA: TGTGCCAGCAGCTTAGTAGGGGGCGTTTGGGAGACCCAGTACTTC.